This entry concerns a single T cell receptor beta chain. Its matching antigen is unknown. This sample stems from a study of cytomegalovirus exposure and HLA in healthy donors. General study results and limits: In vitro checks showed that a few CMV-associated chains really do target CMV antigens.

Each donor's status was that of a healthy bone marrow donor. 13 Jbeta primers and 60 Vbeta primers were used for the PCR. Assay used: immunoSEQ multiplex PCR; TCRdb lists only in-frame clones, some missing. The data contain approximately 220,000 clones, 65% to 75% of them singletons. Germline V lookup: CDR1 MNHEY, CDR2 SVGAGI. The CDR3 totals 14 residues. V was cut by 6 bases and J by 4 bases, with 15 bases left in between. The sample taken for sequencing was PBMCs. This TCR was recovered from a woman aged 30 to 39 in good health and CMV-seronegative. J is TRBJ1-1 and V is TRBV6-5, with unresolved D. This CDR3 reads CASSKLLAGTEAFF. In DNA form, the CDR3 reads TGTGCCAGCAGCAAGTTACTAGCAGGCACTGAAGCTTTCTTT.